This TCR beta chain was observed in a study of T-cell reconstitution after alpha-beta-depleted transplantation in children. The CDR3 runs 14 residues. Germline assignment: CDR1 SGHAT and CDR2 FQDESV (reference sequence). V gave up 3 bases and J gave up 4 bases, with 10 bases separating them. Molecular barcoding with unique molecular identifiers was used for the TCRbeta library. Each CDR3 protein is one row after TCRdb ran MiXCR on the PCR reads. Altogether about 310,000 distinct CDR3 sequences are present, approximately 23% being singletons, with the ten largest covering 10% to 11%. The source of this sequence is a male patient younger than 18 who had a stem cell transplant for acute lymphoblastic leukemia, so the T cells may come from the graft donor. Source: PBMCs, mostly from graft donor cells, taken 180 days after TCRalphabeta/CD19-depleted stem cell transplant. The chain uses TRBV11-1 and TRBJ2-1, with D possibly TRBD2 on 6 matching bases. This CDR3 is CASSFSGTYNEQFF. The CDR3 nucleotides are TGTGCCAGCAGCTTTTCCGGGACTTACAATGAGCAGTTCTTC.